Presented here are 7 T cell receptor beta chains from one specimen sequenced in a study of T cell responses to AZD1222 COVID-19 vaccine (dated by TCRdb to about 2021). Library method: the immunoSEQ multiplex PCR assay. As stored in TCRdb, this immuneACCESS dataset retains in-frame rearrangements with V and J assigned. A fraction of the clones does not appear; measured against another copy, unresolved V genes explain less than half of the discrepancy, and the remainder lacks a known reason. The sample table records about 120,000 clones; approximately 86% of these occur just once. 3% of the sample is held by the ten biggest clonotypes. This specimen's time point label, interpreted: about 28 days (+/-7) after the second vaccine dose. The sequenced sample was peripheral blood, obtained 28 days after the second AZD1222 dose. These receptors were collected from an adult who received the AZD1222 COVID-19 vaccine.

This clone was seen a few times. V is TRBV4-3 and J is TRBJ2-3; 9 bases align to TRBD2. This CDR3 is 17 amino acids long. Germline V gene sequence: CDR1 LGHNA, CDR2 YSLEER. V shed 0 bases, J shed 4 bases, and the junction held 8 bases outside the gene matches. DNA of the CDR3: TGCGCCAGCAGCCAAGAATGGCGGGGGGGCGGGGCAGATACGCAGTATTTT. This gives the protein CASSQEWRGGGADTQYF.

The chain employs TRBV5-5 and TRBJ2-5; 8 bases map to TRBD1. V was clipped by 2 bases and J by 2 bases; unmatched bases: 8. Germline assignment: CDR1 SGHKS and CDR2 YYEKEE (reference sequence). The CDR3 consists of 16 residues. The CDR3 loop is CASSFGNRGDQETQYF. The DNA for the CDR3 is TGTGCCAGCAGCTTCGGTAACAGGGGGGATCAAGAGACCCAGTACTTC.

This chain uses TRBV7-8 with TRBJ2-2; 14 bases map to TRBD2. Trimming cost V 8 bases and J 7 bases; bases outside gene matches: 6. CDR3 size: 15 residues. The germline V gene encodes CDR1 SGHVS and CDR2 FQNEAQ. CDR3 residues: CASSGLAGEVGELFF. In DNA, the CDR3 is TGTGCCAGCTCGGGACTAGCGGGGGAGGTCGGGGAGCTGTTTTTT.

This clone is a singleton in its sample. V is TRBV25-1 and J is TRBJ2-3, with D possibly TRBD2 on 6 matching bases. CDR1 MGHDK and CDR2 SYGVNS come from the germline V gene. The germline V and J ends were trimmed by 7 bases and 4 bases, with 9 bases remaining between them. The CDR3 has 12 residues. The CDR3 loop is CASKPSADTQYF. CDR3 bases: TGTGCCAGCAAACCTAGCGCAGATACGCAGTATTTT.

The chain combines TRBV12-3 or TRBV12-4 with TRBJ1-2, with a weak D call TRBD1 (5 bases). The CDR3 sequence is 12 residues long. Trimming stripped 3 bases from V and 7 bases from J, with 9 bases between. DNA of the CDR3: TGTGCCAGCAGTTTTGGGGGGACTGGCTACACCTTC. It codes for CASSFGGTGYTF.

The rearrangement links TRBV10-2 to TRBJ2-3; D call uncertain. There are 13 residues in the CDR3. The V end lost 4 bases, the J end lost 1 base, and 6 bases lay between the germline ends. The germline V gene has CDR1 WSHSY and CDR2 SAAADI. CDR3 in amino acids: CASSVEGTDTQYF. CDR3 DNA: TGCGCCAGCAGTGTAGAGGGCACAGATACGCAGTATTTT.

The chain joins TRBV5-4 to TRBJ1-1, with D hard to call. Germline V gene lookup returns CDR1 SGHNT and CDR2 YYREEE (reference sequence). This CDR3 is 14 amino acids long. The V end was cut by 2 bases, the J end by 1 base, with 9 bases between. The CDR3: CASSFQPRNTEAFF. In nucleotides, the CDR3 is TGTGCCAGCAGCTTTCAACCTCGGAACACTGAAGCTTTCTTT.